This T cell receptor beta chain was sequenced for a study of T-cell memory formation after mild COVID-19 (dated by TCRdb to about 2021). Concerning the study at large: TCR sequence clusters from the two donors were largely donor specific. In a couple of donors, T-cell clones that expanded and contracted after mild COVID-19 were tracked by sequencing TCRalpha and TCRbeta repertoires over time. The cohort comprised two young, previously healthy adult volunteers, one female and one male.

The instrument was an Illumina NovaSeq 6000. TCRalpha and TCRbeta cDNA libraries were built by 5'RACE with constant-segment primers, adding sample barcodes and unique molecular identifiers. Trizol reagent was used to extract RNA from every sample. Amplification of the libraries took two PCR steps, and the second step added a second sample barcode plus Illumina TruSeq adapters. The libraries were sequenced on an Illumina NovaSeq using 2 x 150 bp paired-end reads. In the source study's methods: The reads were demultiplexed and collapsed into UMI-guided consensus sequences using migec v1.2.7. Using mixcr v2.1.11, UMI consensuses were aligned to TRA and TRB V and J templates and then assembled into clonotypes. Expanded or contracted clonotypes were those called significant by both edgeR and NoisET, with noise models trained on biological replicates. For edgeR calls, a false discovery rate-adjusted p below 0.01 and a log2 fold-change threshold of 1 were applied. As an exploratory analysis of dynamics, max-normalized trajectories of the 1000 most abundant clonotypes were examined by PCA with hierarchical clustering. Separately sequenced CD4+ and CD8+ repertoires were used to assign a CD4 or CD8 phenotype to each responding clone. TCRdb ran its own pipeline on the public reads, namely fastp trimming at Q25 and MiXCR clone calling, and kept in-frame beta chains. Rows merge per CDR3 protein into single entries with the most common DNA and genes. What appears here as the V and J calls and clone size reflects TCRdb's work, not the paper's. The sample has fewer than 250,000 distinct CDR3 sequences on record, over 9.5% of them singletons. The top ten clones comprise approximately 2.8% of the sample.

PBMCs were isolated by Ficoll-Paque density gradient centrifugation. Study-wide findings and limitations: Clones that contracted from day 15 to 85 showed balanced CD4/CD8 phenotypes, whereas a second wave of clones that expanded from day 15 to 37 leaned towards CD4+. Only a couple of mild cases were covered in the study, and larger cohorts including severe cases with pre-infection samples were considered necessary. Contracting CD4+ clones were located mainly in the CM and EM memory subsets, whereas CD8+ clones were found to be enriched in EMRA. Whether the second-wave clones peaking on day 37 were SARS-CoV-2 specific was not confirmed. Some responding clones were detected in pre-infection memory, which suggested that pre-existing cross-reactive memory T cells had joined the SARS-CoV-2 response.

Only a few counts were recorded for this clonotype. Its antigen target is currently unknown. Base qualities were left out, and no much larger clone turns up one base away. Including cysteine and phenylalanine, the CDR3 has 15 amino acids. The kept DNA is CDR3 alone, 45 bases in frame from the first base. At the junction V is shortened by 5 bases and J by 0 bases; bases outside the gene matches: 6. Sequences SNHLY (CDR1) and FYNNEI (CDR2) are obtained from the germline V gene. This clonotype was obtained from a man aged 18 to 29 who had mild COVID-19 (a few samples of this study predate the infection). The sample titles of this study are shuffled in the database, so cell type and time point are left out; the donor was told from shared clones. The specimen was PBMCs or a T cell subset sorted from them (not recorded which). In this chain, TRBV2 is recombined with TRBJ2-5, and 7 junctional nucleotides match TRBD1. The CDR3 here reads CASSSSRGYQETQYF. The sequence in DNA is TGTGCCAGCAGTTCGAGCAGGGGGTACCAAGAGACCCAGTACTTC. The full variable domain, completed from the reference TRBV2 and TRBJ2-5 proteins outside the CDR3, reads EPEVTQTPSHQVTQMGQEVILRCVPISNHLYFYWYRQILGQKVEFLVSFYNNEISEKSEIFDDQFSVERPDGSNFTLKIRSTKLEDSAMYFCASSSSRGYQETQYFGPGTRLLVL.